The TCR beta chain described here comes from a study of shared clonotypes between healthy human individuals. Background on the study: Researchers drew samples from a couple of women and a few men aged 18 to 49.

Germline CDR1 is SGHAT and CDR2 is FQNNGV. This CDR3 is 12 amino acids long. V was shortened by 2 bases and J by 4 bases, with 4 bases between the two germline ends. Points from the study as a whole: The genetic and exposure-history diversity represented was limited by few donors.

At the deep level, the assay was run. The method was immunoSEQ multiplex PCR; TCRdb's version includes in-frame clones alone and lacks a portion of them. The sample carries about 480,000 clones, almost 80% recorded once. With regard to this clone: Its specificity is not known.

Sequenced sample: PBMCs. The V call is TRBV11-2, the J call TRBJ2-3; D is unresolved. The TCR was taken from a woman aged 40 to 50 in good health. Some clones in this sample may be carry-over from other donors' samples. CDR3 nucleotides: TGTGCCAGCAGCTTATTTGCAGATACGCAGTATTTT. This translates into CASSLFADTQYF.